This T cell receptor (beta chain) emerged from a study of blood T cell repertoires in COVID-19. Study overall: COVID-19 samples collected from the United States, Italy and Spain covered acute and convalescent phases. PBMCs, B-cell-depleted T cells, or T cells were the source of the cDNA or gDNA that made up the material.

Germline loops: CDR1 LGHNA, CDR2 YSLEER. There are 13 residues in the CDR3. Trimming removed 0 bases from V and 7 bases from J, with 6 bases in between. Methods used by the authors: Nucleated cell number was recorded as an estimate derived from reference gene primer amplification. Only in-frame clones appear in the TCRdb table, and some are missing; sequencing was by immunoSEQ multiplex PCR. The V and J calls and clone size come from that table; D and trimming were worked out from the DNA. The data show about 310,000 clones, about 89% seen once. V and J are TRBV4-3 and TRBJ2-2; D ambiguous. Sequencing input: peripheral blood. This TCR was recovered from a woman in her forties or fifties who had recovered from COVID-19. CDR3 region: CASSQDYFGELFF. The CDR3 region has the DNA TGCGCCAGCAGCCAAGACTACTTCGGGGAGCTGTTTTTT.